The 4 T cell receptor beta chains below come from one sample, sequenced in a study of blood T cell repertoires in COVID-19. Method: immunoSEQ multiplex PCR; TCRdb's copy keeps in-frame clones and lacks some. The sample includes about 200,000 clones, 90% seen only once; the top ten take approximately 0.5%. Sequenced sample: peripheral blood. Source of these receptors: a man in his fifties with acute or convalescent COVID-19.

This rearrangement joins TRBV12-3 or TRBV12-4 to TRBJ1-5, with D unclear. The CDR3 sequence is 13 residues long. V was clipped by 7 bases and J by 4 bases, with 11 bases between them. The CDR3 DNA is TGTGCCAGCAACGCGGGGTTAAATCAGCCCCAGCATTTT. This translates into CASNAGLNQPQHF.

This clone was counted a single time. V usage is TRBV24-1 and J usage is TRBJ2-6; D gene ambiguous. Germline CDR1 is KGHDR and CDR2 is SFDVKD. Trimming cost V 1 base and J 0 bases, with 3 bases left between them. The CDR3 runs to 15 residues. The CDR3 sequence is CATSDFGSGANVLTF. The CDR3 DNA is TGTGCCACCAGTGATTTCGGCTCTGGGGCCAACGTCCTGACTTTC.

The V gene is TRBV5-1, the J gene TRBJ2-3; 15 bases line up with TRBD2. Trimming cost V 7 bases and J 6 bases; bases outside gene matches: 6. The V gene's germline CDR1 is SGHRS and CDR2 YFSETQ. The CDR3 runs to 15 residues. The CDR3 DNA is TGCGCCAGCGGACTAGCGGGAGGGTCATGGGATACGCAGTATTTT. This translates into CASGLAGGSWDTQYF.

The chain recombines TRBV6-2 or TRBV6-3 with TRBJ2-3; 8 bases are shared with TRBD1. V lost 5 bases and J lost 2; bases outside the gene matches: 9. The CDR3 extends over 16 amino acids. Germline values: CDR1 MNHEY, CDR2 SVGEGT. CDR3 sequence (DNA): TGTGCCAGCAGTGCCGGGACAGGCCCCTTCACAGATACGCAGTATTTT. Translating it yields CASSAGTGPFTDTQYF.